This T cell receptor beta chain appears in the sequencing data of a study of blood T cell repertoires in COVID-19. Looking at the study overall: Whether acute or convalescent, the COVID-19 samples came from the United States, Italy and Spain. PBMCs, B-cell-depleted T cells, or T cells provided the cDNA or gDNA that made up the material.

Under the authors' procedure: Scientists estimated how many nucleated cells there were by amplifying reference gene primers. Assay: immunoSEQ multiplex PCR; the TCRdb copy retains only in-frame clones and omits some. V and J calls and clone size are given by that table; D and trimming were obtained from the DNA. The sample comprises fewer than 300,000 clones, around 83% of which are singletons, and roughly 5.7% rests with the top ten. CDR1 is GTSNPN and CDR2 is SVGIG in the germline V gene (reference sequence). V lost 8 bases, J lost 5 bases, and 9 bases stayed unmatched. There are 13 residues in the CDR3.

The chain employs TRBV30 and TRBJ2-1, with 7 bases fitting TRBD1. The sequenced sample was peripheral blood. This TCR derives from an elderly man with acute or convalescent COVID-19. CDR3: CAGHRGPHNEQFF. In nucleotides, the CDR3 is TGTGCCGGACACAGGGGTCCACACAATGAGCAGTTCTTC.